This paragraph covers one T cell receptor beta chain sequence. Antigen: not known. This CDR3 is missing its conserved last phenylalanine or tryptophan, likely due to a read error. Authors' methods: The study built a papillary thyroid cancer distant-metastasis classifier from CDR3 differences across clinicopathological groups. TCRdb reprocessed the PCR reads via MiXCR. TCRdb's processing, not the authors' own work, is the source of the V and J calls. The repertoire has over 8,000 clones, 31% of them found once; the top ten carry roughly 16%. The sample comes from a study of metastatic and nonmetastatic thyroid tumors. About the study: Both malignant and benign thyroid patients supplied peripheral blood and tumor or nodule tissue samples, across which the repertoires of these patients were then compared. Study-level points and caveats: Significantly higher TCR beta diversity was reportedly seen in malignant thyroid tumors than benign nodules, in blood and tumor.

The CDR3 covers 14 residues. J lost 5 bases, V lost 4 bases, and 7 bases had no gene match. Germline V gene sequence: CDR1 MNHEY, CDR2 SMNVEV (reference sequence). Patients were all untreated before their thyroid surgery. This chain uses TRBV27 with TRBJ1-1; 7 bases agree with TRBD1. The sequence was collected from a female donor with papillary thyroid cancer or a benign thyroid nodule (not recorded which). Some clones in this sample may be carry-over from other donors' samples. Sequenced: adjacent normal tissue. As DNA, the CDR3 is TGTGCCAGCAGTTGGGGACAGAGACGTACTGAAGCTTTCATT. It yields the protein CASSWGQRRTEAFI.